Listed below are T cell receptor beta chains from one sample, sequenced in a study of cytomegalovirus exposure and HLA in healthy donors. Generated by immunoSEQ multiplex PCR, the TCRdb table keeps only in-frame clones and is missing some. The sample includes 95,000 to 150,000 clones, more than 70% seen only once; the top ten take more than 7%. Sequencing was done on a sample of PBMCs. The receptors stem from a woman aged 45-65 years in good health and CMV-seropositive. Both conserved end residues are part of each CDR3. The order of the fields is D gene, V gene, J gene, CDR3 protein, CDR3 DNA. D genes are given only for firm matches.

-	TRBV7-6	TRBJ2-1	CASSLAYSGNKNEQFF	TGTGCCAGCAGCTTAGCGTATTCGGGTAACAAGAATGAGCAGTTCTTC
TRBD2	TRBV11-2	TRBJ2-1	CASSLGGGVYNEQFF	TGTGCCAGCAGCCTGGGGGGAGGGGTTTACAATGAGCAGTTCTTC
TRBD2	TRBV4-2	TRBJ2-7	CASSQVGSAGVYEQYF	TGTGCCAGCAGCCAAGTTGGTTCAGCGGGAGTCTACGAGCAGTACTTC
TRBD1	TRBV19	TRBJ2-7	CASRLVQGSQYF	TGTGCCAGTAGGCTAGTACAGGGGAGTCAGTACTTC
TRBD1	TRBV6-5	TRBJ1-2	CASSYRTGARYGYTF	TGTGCCAGCAGTTACCGGACAGGGGCTAGATATGGCTACACCTTC
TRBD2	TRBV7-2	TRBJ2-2	CASSLSGRGGELFF	TGTGCCAGCAGCTTAAGCGGGAGAGGCGGGGAGCTGTTTTTT
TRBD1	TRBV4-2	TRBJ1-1	CASSQGQGLDTEAFF	TGTGCCAGCAGCCAAGGACAGGGGTTGGACACTGAAGCTTTCTTT
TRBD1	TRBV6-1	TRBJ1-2	CASSEDPGGYYGYTF	TGTGCCAGCAGTGAAGACCCAGGGGGGTACTATGGCTACACCTTC
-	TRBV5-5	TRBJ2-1	CASSLDIYNEQFF	TGTGCCAGCAGCTTGGATATCTACAATGAGCAGTTCTTC
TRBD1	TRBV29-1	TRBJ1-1	CSVEGQQNTEAFF	TGCAGCGTGGAGGGACAGCAGAACACTGAAGCTTTCTTT
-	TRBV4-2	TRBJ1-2	CASSQGVQENYGYTF	TGTGCCAGCAGCCAAGGGGTCCAGGAAAACTATGGCTACACCTTC
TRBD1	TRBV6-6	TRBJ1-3	CASSRQGARNTIYF	TGTGCCAGCAGTCGACAGGGGGCGAGAAACACCATATATTTT
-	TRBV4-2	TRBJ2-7	CASSQGRTEWTYEQYF	TGTGCCAGCAGCCAAGGCCGGACAGAGTGGACCTACGAGCAGTACTTC
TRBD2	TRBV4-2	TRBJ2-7	CASSHHRSGSKYEQYF	TGTGCCAGCAGCCATCATAGGAGCGGGAGTAAATACGAGCAGTACTTC
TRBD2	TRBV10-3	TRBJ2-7	CAISAGTSVYEQYF	TGTGCCATCAGCGCCGGGACTAGCGTGTACGAGCAGTACTTC
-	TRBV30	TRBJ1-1	CAWSRGGRTEAFF	TGTGCCTGGAGCCGCGGGGGCCGGACTGAAGCTTTCTTT
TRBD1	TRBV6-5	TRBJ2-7	CASSYGQGAYEQYF	TGTGCCAGCAGTTACGGACAGGGGGCCTACGAGCAGTACTTC